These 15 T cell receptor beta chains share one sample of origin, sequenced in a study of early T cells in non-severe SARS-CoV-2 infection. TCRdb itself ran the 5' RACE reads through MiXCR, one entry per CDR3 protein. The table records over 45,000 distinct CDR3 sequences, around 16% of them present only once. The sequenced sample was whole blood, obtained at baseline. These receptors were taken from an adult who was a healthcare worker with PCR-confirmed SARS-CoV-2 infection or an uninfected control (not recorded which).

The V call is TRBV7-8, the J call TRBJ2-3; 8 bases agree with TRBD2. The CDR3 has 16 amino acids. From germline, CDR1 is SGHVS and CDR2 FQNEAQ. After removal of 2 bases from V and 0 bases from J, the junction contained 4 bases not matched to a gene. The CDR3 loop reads CASSLSGGSSTDTQYF. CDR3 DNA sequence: TGTGCCAGCAGCTTATCGGGGGGGTCGAGCACAGATACGCAGTATTTT.

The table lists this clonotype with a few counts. This CDR3 reads CAWSPSLGEQYF. In nucleotides, the CDR3 is TGTGCCTGGAGTCCCTCGCTGGGGGAGCAGTACTTC. The chain carries TRBV30 and TRBJ2-7; no clear D. The V and J ends lost 2 bases and 7 bases respectively, with 12 bases between them. CDR3 size: 12 residues. Germline-derived CDR1 and CDR2 are GTSNPN and SVGIG (reference sequence).

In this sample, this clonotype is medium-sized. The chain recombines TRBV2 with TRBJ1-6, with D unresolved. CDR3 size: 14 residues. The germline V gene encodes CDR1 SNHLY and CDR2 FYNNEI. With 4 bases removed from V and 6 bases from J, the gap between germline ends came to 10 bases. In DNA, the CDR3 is TGTGCCAGCAGTGTGATTGATAGTAATTCACCCCTCCACTTT. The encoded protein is CASSVIDSNSPLHF.

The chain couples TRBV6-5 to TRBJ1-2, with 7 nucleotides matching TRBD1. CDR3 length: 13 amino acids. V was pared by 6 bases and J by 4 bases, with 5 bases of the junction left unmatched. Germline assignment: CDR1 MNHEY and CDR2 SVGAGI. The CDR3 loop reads CASRSTGSYGYTF. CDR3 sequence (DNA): TGTGCCAGCAGATCGACAGGGAGCTATGGCTACACCTTC.

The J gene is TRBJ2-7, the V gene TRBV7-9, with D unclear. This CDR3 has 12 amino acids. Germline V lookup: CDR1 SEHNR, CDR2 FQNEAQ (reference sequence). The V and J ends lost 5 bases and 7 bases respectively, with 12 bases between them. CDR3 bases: TGTGCCAGCAGCCAGGACCGTGTTGAGCAGTACTTC. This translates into CASSQDRVEQYF.

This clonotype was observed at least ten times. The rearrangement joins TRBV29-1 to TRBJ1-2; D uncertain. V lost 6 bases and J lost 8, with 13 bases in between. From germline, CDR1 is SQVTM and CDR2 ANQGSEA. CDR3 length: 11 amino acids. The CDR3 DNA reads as TGCAGCGTCCCTTCTCGGGCCGGCTACACCTTC. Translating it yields CSVPSRAGYTF.

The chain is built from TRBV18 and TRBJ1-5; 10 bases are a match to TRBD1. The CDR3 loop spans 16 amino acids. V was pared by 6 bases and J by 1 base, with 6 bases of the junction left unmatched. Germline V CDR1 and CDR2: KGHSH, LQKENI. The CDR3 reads CASSRDRGGSNQPQHF. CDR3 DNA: TGTGCCAGCTCCCGGGACAGGGGAGGAAGCAATCAGCCCCAGCATTTT.

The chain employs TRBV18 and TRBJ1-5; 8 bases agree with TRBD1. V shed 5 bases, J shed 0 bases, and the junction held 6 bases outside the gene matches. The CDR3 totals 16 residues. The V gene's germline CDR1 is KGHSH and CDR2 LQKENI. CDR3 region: CASSSRTGNSNQPQHF. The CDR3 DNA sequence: TGTGCCAGCTCATCCAGGACAGGGAATAGCAATCAGCCCCAGCATTTT.

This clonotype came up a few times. CDR3: CASSNGGLKNEQYF. The CDR3 DNA follows: TGTGCCAGCTCAAACGGAGGGTTGAAGAACGAGCAGTACTTC. The chain combines TRBV18 with TRBJ2-7; D is possibly TRBD2 (6 bases). The CDR3 is 14 amino acids. Trimming took 5 bases from V and 5 from J, leaving 16 bases between them. CDR1 is KGHSH and CDR2 is LQKENI in the germline V gene. Full variable domain (rest looked up from reference TRBV18 and TRBJ2-7): NAGVMQNPRHLVRRRGQEARLRCSPMKGHSHVYWYRQLPEEGLKFMVYLQKENIIDESGMPKERFSAEFPKEGPSILRIQQVVRGDSAAYFCASSNGGLKNEQYFGPGTRLTVT.

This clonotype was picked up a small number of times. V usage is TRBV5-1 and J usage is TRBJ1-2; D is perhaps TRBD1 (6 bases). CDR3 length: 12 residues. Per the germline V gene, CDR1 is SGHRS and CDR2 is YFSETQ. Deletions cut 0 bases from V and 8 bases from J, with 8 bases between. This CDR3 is CASSLDRDGYTF. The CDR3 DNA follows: TGCGCCAGCAGCTTGGACAGGGACGGCTACACCTTC.

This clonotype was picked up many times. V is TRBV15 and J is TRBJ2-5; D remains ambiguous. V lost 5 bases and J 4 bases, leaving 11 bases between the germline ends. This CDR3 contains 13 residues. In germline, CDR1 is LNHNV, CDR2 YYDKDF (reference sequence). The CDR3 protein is CATSEARIETQYF. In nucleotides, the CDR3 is TGTGCCACCAGCGAAGCTCGGATAGAGACCCAGTACTTC.

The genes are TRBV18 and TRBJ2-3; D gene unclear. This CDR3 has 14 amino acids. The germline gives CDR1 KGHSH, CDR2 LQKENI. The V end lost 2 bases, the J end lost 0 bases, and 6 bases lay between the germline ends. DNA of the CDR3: TGTGCCAGCTCACCATCCGGGAGCACAGATACGCAGTATTTT. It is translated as CASSPSGSTDTQYF.

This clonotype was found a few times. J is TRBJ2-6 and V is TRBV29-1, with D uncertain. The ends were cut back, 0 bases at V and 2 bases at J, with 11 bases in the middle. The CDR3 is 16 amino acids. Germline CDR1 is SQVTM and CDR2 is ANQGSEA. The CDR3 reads CSVEEVGTAGANVLTF. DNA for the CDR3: TGCAGCGTTGAAGAGGTAGGAACTGCTGGGGCCAACGTCCTGACTTTC.

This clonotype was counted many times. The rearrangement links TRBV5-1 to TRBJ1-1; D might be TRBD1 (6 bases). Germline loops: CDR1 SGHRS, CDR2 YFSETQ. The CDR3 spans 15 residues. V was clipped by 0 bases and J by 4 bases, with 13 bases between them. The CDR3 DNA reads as TGCGCCAGCAGCTTGGCAGGGGACGGAGGCACTGAAGCTTTCTTT. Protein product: CASSLAGDGGTEAFF.

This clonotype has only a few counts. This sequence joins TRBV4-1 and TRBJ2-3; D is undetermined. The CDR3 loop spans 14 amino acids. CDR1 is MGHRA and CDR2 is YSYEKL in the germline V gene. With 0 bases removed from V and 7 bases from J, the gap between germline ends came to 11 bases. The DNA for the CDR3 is TGCGCCAGCAGCCAAGATCGGCAGCCCCATACGCAGTATTTT. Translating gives CASSQDRQPHTQYF.